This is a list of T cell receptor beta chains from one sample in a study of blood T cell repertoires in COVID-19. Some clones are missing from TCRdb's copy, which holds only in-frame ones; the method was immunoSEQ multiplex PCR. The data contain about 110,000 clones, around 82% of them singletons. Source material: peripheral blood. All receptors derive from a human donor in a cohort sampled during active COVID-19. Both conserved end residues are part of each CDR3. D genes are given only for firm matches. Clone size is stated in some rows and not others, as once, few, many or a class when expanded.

CDR3 DNA: TGTGCCAGTAGTATGGGACTAGCGGACTACGAGCAGTACTTC
CDR3 protein: CASSMGLADYEQYF
J gene: TRBJ2-7
clone size: .
V gene: TRBV19
D gene: TRBD2

CDR3 DNA: TGCGCCAGCAGCTTGGGGGTCGACAGGACGATGGAGACCCAGTACTTC
CDR3 protein: CASSLGVDRTMETQYF
J gene: TRBJ2-5
clone size: .
V gene: TRBV5-1
D gene: .

CDR3 DNA: TGTGCCAGCAGCCAGACTAGCGGGTCCCCATTTGATGAGCAGTTCTTC
CDR3 protein: CASSQTSGSPFDEQFF
J gene: TRBJ2-1
clone size: .
V gene: TRBV7-2
D gene: TRBD2

CDR3 DNA: TGTGCCACCGGGACAGGGATGTACAATGAGCAGTTCTTC
CDR3 protein: CATGTGMYNEQFF
J gene: TRBJ2-1
clone size: few
V gene: TRBV24-1
D gene: TRBD1

CDR3 DNA: TGTGCCAGCAGACCGGGACAGAATTATAATTCACCCCTCCACTTT
CDR3 protein: CASRPGQNYNSPLHF
J gene: TRBJ1-6
clone size: .
V gene: TRBV13
D gene: TRBD1

CDR3 DNA: TGCGCCAGCAGCCAAGAGGCCCGGGTTAATTCACCCCTCCACTTT
CDR3 protein: CASSQEARVNSPLHF
J gene: TRBJ1-6
clone size: once
V gene: TRBV4-3
D gene: .

CDR3 DNA: TGTGCCAGCAGTCCGGAGGCGTACACCGGGGAGCTGTTTTTT
CDR3 protein: CASSPEAYTGELFF
J gene: TRBJ2-2
clone size: once
V gene: TRBV27
D gene: .

CDR3 DNA: TGTGCCAGCAGTTTCCGTGGGGGGGGCACTGAAGCTTTCTTT
CDR3 protein: CASSFRGGGTEAFF
J gene: TRBJ1-1
clone size: .
V gene: TRBV6-2/TRBV6-3
D gene: .

CDR3 DNA: TGTGCCAGTAGGTCCGAACAGGGGGGGAACACTGAAGCTTTCTTT
CDR3 protein: CASRSEQGGNTEAFF
J gene: TRBJ1-1
clone size: .
V gene: TRBV19
D gene: TRBD1

CDR3 DNA: TGTGCCAGTAGTATTTGGGAGCCCGGCGGCACAGATACGCAGTATTTT
CDR3 protein: CASSIWEPGGTDTQYF
J gene: TRBJ2-3
clone size: .
V gene: TRBV19
D gene: .

CDR3 DNA: TGTGCCAGCAGCCGCATCCCTCTAGGTTCTCAAGAGACCCAGTACTTC
CDR3 protein: CASSRIPLGSQETQYF
J gene: TRBJ2-5
clone size: .
V gene: TRBV7-2
D gene: .

CDR3 DNA: TGTGCCAGCAGTTACTCGATGTACGAGCGGGAGGATGTGTTTTTT
CDR3 protein: CASSYSMYEREDVFF
J gene: TRBJ2-2
clone size: .
V gene: TRBV6-2/TRBV6-3
D gene: TRBD2

CDR3 DNA: TGTGCCAGCACCCCCAGGGTTAGCACAGATACGCAGTATTTT
CDR3 protein: CASTPRVSTDTQYF
J gene: TRBJ2-3
clone size: few
V gene: TRBV6-2/TRBV6-3
D gene: .

CDR3 DNA: TGTGCCAGCACCCTAACAGTCAGAGAAAAACTGTTTTTT
CDR3 protein: CASTLTVREKLFF
J gene: TRBJ1-4
clone size: .
V gene: TRBV6-5
D gene: .

CDR3 DNA: TGTGCCAGCAGTTACCAGCAGGCTGGAAACACCATATATTTT
CDR3 protein: CASSYQQAGNTIYF
J gene: TRBJ1-3
clone size: .
V gene: TRBV6-2/TRBV6-3
D gene: .

CDR3 DNA: TGTGCCAGCCCGGGAGCACGCACAGATACGCAGTATTTT
CDR3 protein: CASPGARTDTQYF
J gene: TRBJ2-3
clone size: .
V gene: TRBV7-9
D gene: .

CDR3 DNA: TGTGCCAGTAGGCAGGGGGTCTATGGCTACACCTTC
CDR3 protein: CASRQGVYGYTF
J gene: TRBJ1-2
clone size: .
V gene: TRBV19
D gene: TRBD1

CDR3 DNA: TGCGCCAGCAGTGACCGGCTAGCGGGAGATAGGACCGGGGAGCTGTTTTTT
CDR3 protein: CASSDRLAGDRTGELFF
J gene: TRBJ2-2
clone size: .
V gene: TRBV10-2
D gene: TRBD2

CDR3 DNA: TGTGCCAGCAGCCAACTGACAGGTTCAGATACGCAGTATTTT
CDR3 protein: CASSQLTGSDTQYF
J gene: TRBJ2-3
clone size: .
V gene: TRBV3-1/TRBV3-2
D gene: .

CDR3 DNA: TGTGCCAGCAGACCTTGGACCGGGAATCTGGATGGCTACACCTTC
CDR3 protein: CASRPWTGNLDGYTF
J gene: TRBJ1-2
clone size: .
V gene: TRBV5-5
D gene: .

CDR3 DNA: TGTGCCAGCAGCAAAATGAAGTTATCCGGACTGATAAATCAGCCCCAGCATTTT
CDR3 protein: CASSKMKLSGLINQPQHF
J gene: TRBJ1-5
clone size: few
V gene: TRBV21-1
D gene: .

CDR3 DNA: TGTGCCAGCAGCTTAGTCTGGGGGGAGGATGAAAAACTGTTTTTT
CDR3 protein: CASSLVWGEDEKLFF
J gene: TRBJ1-4
clone size: once
V gene: TRBV7-9
D gene: .

CDR3 DNA: TGTGCCAGCGGAACGGCCCTAGGGGGGGAGAAGGTGCTCCAGCATTTT
CDR3 protein: CASGTALGGEKVLQHF
J gene: TRBJ1-5
clone size: .
V gene: TRBV27
D gene: .

CDR3 DNA: TGTGCCAGCAGGGCTACAGGGGTTAGCTCCTACAATGAGCAGTTCTTC
CDR3 protein: CASRATGVSSYNEQFF
J gene: TRBJ2-1
clone size: few
V gene: TRBV2
D gene: TRBD1

CDR3 DNA: TGTGCCAGCGGGAGAAAAACTAGCGGGAAATTATTGGATACGCAGTATTTT
CDR3 protein: CASGRKTSGKLLDTQYF
J gene: TRBJ2-3
clone size: .
V gene: TRBV21-1
D gene: .

CDR3 DNA: TGTGCCAGCAGCTTAGAAAAGTCTAGTGCTTTCTTT
CDR3 protein: CASSLEKSSAFF
J gene: TRBJ1-1
clone size: .
V gene: TRBV11-2
D gene: .

CDR3 DNA: TGTGCCAGCAGTGGGCTCGCGGGTGGTTTTCACCAAGAGACCCAGTACTTC
CDR3 protein: CASSGLAGGFHQETQYF
J gene: TRBJ2-5
clone size: .
V gene: TRBV25-1
D gene: .

CDR3 DNA: TGTGCCAGCAGCCAATTGAGCTCCTACGAGCAGTACTTC
CDR3 protein: CASSQLSSYEQYF
J gene: TRBJ2-7
clone size: .
V gene: TRBV3-1/TRBV3-2
D gene: .

CDR3 DNA: TGTGCCAGCAGCTCGGGGGGTAATCAGCCCCAGCATTTT
CDR3 protein: CASSSGGNQPQHF
J gene: TRBJ1-5
clone size: .
V gene: TRBV5-5
D gene: .

CDR3 DNA: TGTGCCAGCAGCTCAGGGACAGGGTCCTACGAGCAGTACTTC
CDR3 protein: CASSSGTGSYEQYF
J gene: TRBJ2-7
clone size: .
V gene: TRBV7-9
D gene: TRBD1

CDR3 DNA: TGTGCCAGCTCACCACCCGGGACAGGGAATGAAAAACTGTTTTTT
CDR3 protein: CASSPPGTGNEKLFF
J gene: TRBJ1-4
clone size: .
V gene: TRBV18
D gene: TRBD1

CDR3 DNA: TGTGCCAGCAGCAACCCAGGGGGCTACGAGCAGTACTTC
CDR3 protein: CASSNPGGYEQYF
J gene: TRBJ2-7
clone size: .
V gene: TRBV21-1
D gene: .

CDR3 DNA: TGTGCCAGCAGCTTATATCAGAGGGGGGGTCAAGAGACCCAGTACTTC
CDR3 protein: CASSLYQRGGQETQYF
J gene: TRBJ2-5
clone size: .
V gene: TRBV7-9
D gene: .

CDR3 DNA: TGTGCCAGCAGTACTACTAGCGGGAGTTTCACCGGGGAGCTGTTTTTT
CDR3 protein: CASSTTSGSFTGELFF
J gene: TRBJ2-2
clone size: .
V gene: TRBV2
D gene: TRBD2

CDR3 DNA: TGCGCCAGCAGCCCCTCCCCCGACAGTTCCCGCAATCAGCCCCAGCATTTT
CDR3 protein: CASSPSPDSSRNQPQHF
J gene: TRBJ1-5
clone size: .
V gene: TRBV4-3
D gene: .

CDR3 DNA: TGTGCCAGCAGCTTACAGGGTTGGGGAACCTACAATGAGCAGTTCTTC
CDR3 protein: CASSLQGWGTYNEQFF
J gene: TRBJ2-1
clone size: .
V gene: TRBV7-9
D gene: .

CDR3 DNA: TGTGTCATCAGCGCAGGGACAGACTACGAGCAGTACTTC
CDR3 protein: CVISAGTDYEQYF
J gene: TRBJ2-7
clone size: .
V gene: TRBV10-3
D gene: TRBD1

CDR3 DNA: TGTGCCAGCAGCTTTCCGGGGATAGCGAGTGGCTACACCTTC
CDR3 protein: CASSFPGIASGYTF
J gene: TRBJ1-2
clone size: once
V gene: TRBV7-2
D gene: .

CDR3 DNA: TGTGCCAGCAGCTTAGGCCTACCATACAATGAGCAGTTCTTC
CDR3 protein: CASSLGLPYNEQFF
J gene: TRBJ2-1
clone size: .
V gene: TRBV7-9
D gene: .

CDR3 DNA: TGCGCCAGCAGCTTAACCAGCGGGAGCTCCTACGAGCAGTACTTC
CDR3 protein: CASSLTSGSSYEQYF
J gene: TRBJ2-7
clone size: .
V gene: TRBV5-1
D gene: TRBD2

CDR3 DNA: TGTGCCAGCAGCTTAGCAGTTTCGCTAGCGGTGACCACCGGGGAGCTGTTTTTT
CDR3 protein: CASSLAVSLAVTTGELFF
J gene: TRBJ2-2
clone size: .
V gene: TRBV7-6
D gene: TRBD2

CDR3 DNA: TGTGCCAGCAGCCCAACGGGACTAGCGGCTAAAGAGACCCAGTACTTC
CDR3 protein: CASSPTGLAAKETQYF
J gene: TRBJ2-5
clone size: .
V gene: TRBV7-2
D gene: TRBD2

CDR3 DNA: TGCAGCCATGGGGGGACAGGGGTCAATAGCAATCAGCCCCAGCATTTT
CDR3 protein: CSHGGTGVNSNQPQHF
J gene: TRBJ1-5
clone size: .
V gene: TRBV29-1
D gene: TRBD1

CDR3 DNA: TGTGCCAGCAGAATGGACAGGGGGGCGGGCAATGAGCAGTTCTTC
CDR3 protein: CASRMDRGAGNEQFF
J gene: TRBJ2-1
clone size: .
V gene: TRBV5-4
D gene: TRBD1

CDR3 DNA: TGTGCCAGCACTAGGTCTAGCGGAGACTACAATGAGCAGTTCTTC
CDR3 protein: CASTRSSGDYNEQFF
J gene: TRBJ2-1
clone size: .
V gene: TRBV7-9
D gene: TRBD2

CDR3 DNA: TGTGCCACTTATAGCGGGATAAACACCGGGGAGCTGTTTTTT
CDR3 protein: CATYSGINTGELFF
J gene: TRBJ2-2
clone size: .
V gene: TRBV10-3
D gene: TRBD2

CDR3 DNA: TGTGCCAGCAGCCAATTCTCCGGAGGGGATTCCAAGGGACTGTTTTTT
CDR3 protein: CASSQFSGGDSKGLFF
J gene: TRBJ2-2
clone size: few
V gene: TRBV3-1/TRBV3-2
D gene: .

CDR3 DNA: TGTGCCAGCAGCTCCCCCCCAGGGGCACATGGCTACACCTTC
CDR3 protein: CASSSPPGAHGYTF
J gene: TRBJ1-2
clone size: few
V gene: TRBV28
D gene: .

CDR3 DNA: TGTGCCAGCAGCTTGAGACAGGAGGTTAATGAGCAGTTCTTC
CDR3 protein: CASSLRQEVNEQFF
J gene: TRBJ2-1
clone size: .
V gene: TRBV7-2
D gene: .

CDR3 DNA: TGCGCCAGCAGCCGGGACAGCCCCAATCAGCCCCAGCATTTT
CDR3 protein: CASSRDSPNQPQHF
J gene: TRBJ1-5
clone size: .
V gene: TRBV5-1
D gene: TRBD1

CDR3 DNA: TGCGCCAGCAGCCCCGGGACAGGGGGCGAAACTGAAGCTTTCTTT
CDR3 protein: CASSPGTGGETEAFF
J gene: TRBJ1-1
clone size: .
V gene: TRBV5-1
D gene: TRBD1